The sequence of this TCR beta chain was determined in a study of T cells in Graves' hyperthyroidism and ophthalmopathy. This clonotype was picked up a small number of times. RNA transcripts provided the source from which TCR beta CDR3 regions were amplified. An initial round of RT-PCR targeting the TCR CDR3 relied on the HTBI primer set. From the multiplex PCR reads, TCRdb called clonotypes with MiXCR, one entry per CDR3 protein. Of hundreds of thousands of distinct CDR3 sequences listed, about 14% are singletons. Germline loops: CDR1 LGHDT, CDR2 YNNKEL (reference sequence). The CDR3 runs to 17 residues. Trimming removed 2 bases from V and 2 bases from J, with 19 bases in between.

The clonotype was recovered from a woman aged 18-29 years with Graves' hyperthyroidism. Sample: blood. The V and J genes are TRBV3-1 and TRBJ2-7; D might be TRBD1 (6 bases). The CDR3 spells CASSQLPPGQSPYEQYF. The CDR3 DNA sequence: TGTGCCAGCAGCCAACTACCCCCGGGACAATCACCCTACGAGCAGTACTTC.